The sequence of this TCR beta chain was determined in a study of T cell responses to AZD1222 COVID-19 vaccine. Study findings and constraints: Reportedly, close to half of spike-specific TCRs are directed against unmutated variant regions. At study baseline, merely six AZD1222 recipients were seropositive. Following two doses of AZD1222, Spike-specific TCR breadth and depth rose. It should be noted that donors were predominantly white British and more often female, and clonal diversity was possibly underestimated.

V lost 4 bases and J 5 bases, leaving 15 bases between the germline ends. The germline V gene has CDR1 SEHNR and CDR2 FQNEAQ (reference sequence). The CDR3 totals 14 residues. As regards this clone: Its specificity is not known.

Some clones are missing from TCRdb's copy, which holds only in-frame ones; the method was immunoSEQ multiplex PCR. The data contain fewer than 130,000 clones, around 94% of them singletons. The gene calls are TRBV7-9 and TRBJ2-7; maybe TRBD2 (5 bases). The sequenced sample was peripheral blood, obtained on day 0 of AZD1222 vaccination. The receptor was derived from an adult in good health. CDR3 DNA sequence: TGTGCCAGCAGCTCACGACTGTTCGGGGACGAGCAGTACTTC. Its translation: CASSSRLFGDEQYF. Using reference TRBV7-9 and TRBJ2-7 for the parts outside the CDR3, the full variable domain is DTGVSQNPRHKITKRGQNVTFRCDPISEHNRLYWYRQTLGQGPEFLTYFQNEAQLEKSRLLSDRFSAERPKGSFSTLEIQRTEQGDSAMYLCASSSRLFGDEQYFGPGTRLTVT.